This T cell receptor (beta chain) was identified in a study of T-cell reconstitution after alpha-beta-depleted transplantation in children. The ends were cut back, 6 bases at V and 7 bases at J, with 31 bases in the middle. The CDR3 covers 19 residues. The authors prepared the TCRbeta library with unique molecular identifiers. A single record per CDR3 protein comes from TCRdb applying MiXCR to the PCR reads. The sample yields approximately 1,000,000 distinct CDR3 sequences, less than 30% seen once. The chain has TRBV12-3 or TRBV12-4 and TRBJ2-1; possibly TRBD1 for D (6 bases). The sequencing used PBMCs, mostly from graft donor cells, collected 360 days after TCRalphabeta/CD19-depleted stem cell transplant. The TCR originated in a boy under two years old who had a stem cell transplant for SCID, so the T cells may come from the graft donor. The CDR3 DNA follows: TGTGCCAGCAGCCCCTATACCGACAGGCCGTCATGGGAGAAGAATGAGCAGTTCTTC. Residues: CASSPYTDRPSWEKNEQFF.